The T cell receptor beta chain described here comes from a study of blood T cell repertoires in COVID-19 (dated by TCRdb to about 2020). Describing the broader study: Samples covering the acute and convalescent phases of COVID-19 were provided by collaborators in the United States, Italy and Spain. Samples were obtained from the ongoing ImmuneRACE study (first 160 participants) and from 1,254 subjects provided by 6 global collaborators. Where HLA class I and class II types were available, the types were taken from metadata supplied by the sample provider, not from assay-based typing. The repertoires were released in a freely available public database meant as a resource for research on the immune response to SARS-CoV-2. Subjects who had been exposed to COVID-19, were actively infected with it, or had recovered from it provided the deeply sampled blood TCRbeta repertoires that made up the dataset. The sample metadata nearly always contained a de-identified subject ID, COVID-19 status, age in years and sex. The prospective study material was composed of cDNA or gDNA derived from T cells, B-cell-depleted T cells, or PBMCs.

In the prospective study, participants were about 18 to 100 years old, resided in approximately 22 geographic areas of the United States, and were enrolled through a virtual design. In the prospective study, cohorts were assigned on the basis of participant-reported clinical history obtained from a screening survey and a study questionnaire. A participant counted as exposed if, within 2 weeks of entering the study, that participant had been in contact with someone who had a PCR-confirmed or clinician-diagnosed COVID-19 case. Each participant in the prospective study had whole blood, serum and a nasopharyngeal or oropharyngeal swab collected by mobile phlebotomists. Prospective study participants could optionally give additional blood draws and questionnaires over a roughly 2-month period. Before DNA extraction, prospective study blood samples were shipped either frozen or at room temperature. The investigation overall reported the following: How much clinical and demographic metadata was included differed by source and by participant, and the metadata was provided uncurated.

Details on this clone: Its cognate antigen has yet to be identified. Base qualities are not recorded, but no much larger clone differs from it by a single base.

The CDR3 holds 11 amino acids from the cysteine to the phenylalanine. Left in the record is the CDR3 DNA by itself, 33 bases read in frame from the first base. From a lookup of the germline V gene, CDR1 and CDR2 are SNHLY and FYNNEI. The junction shows trimming of 3 bases on V and 5 bases on J, plus 4 bases between the germline ends. The immunoSEQ Assay, a bias-controlled multiplex PCR, was used to amplify TCRbeta CDR3 regions from genomic DNA. Turning to the authors' computational methods: The number of nucleated cells in each sample was estimated by amplification of reference gene primers within the assay. To quantify the absolute abundance of each unique TCRbeta CDR3 rearrangement, sequence reads were collapsed and filtered. For each sample, productive Simpson clonality was calculated as the square root of Simpson's diversity index across productive rearrangements. The table comes from immuneACCESS by way of TCRdb, which keeps in-frame sequences with V and J called. Part of the clones is missing from these tables; in studies checked, under half for an unresolved V gene and the rest for unknown reasons. D and trimming were read from the DNA, whereas the V and J calls and clone size are those reported in that table. This sample gives roughly 230,000 clones in total; around 83% of them show up just once. The ten most abundant clones make up less than 8.5% of the sample.

Sequences were obtained from PBMCs or T cells enriched from blood (not recorded which). The receptor's source is a woman between 50 and 59 years old who had been exposed to COVID-19. The chain is made from TRBV2 and TRBJ2-5; the D segment cannot be called with confidence. CDR3 region: CASSDGETQYF. Read as DNA, the sequence is TGTGCCAGCAGTGACGGGGAGACCCAGTACTTC.